The 9 T cell receptor beta chains presented below share a single source sample, sequenced in a study of a mutant IDH1 vaccine in newly diagnosed glioma. Antigens for these TCRs are unknown. Time point specified: week 11, during vaccination. In every dose of vaccine, 300 ug of mutant IDH1 20-mer peptide was given alongside topical imiquimod. The protocol was immunoSEQ multiplex PCR, while the TCRdb copy is restricted to in-frame clones and leaves out a portion. The sample comprises about 52,000 clones, around 90% of which are singletons, and about 2.4% rests with the top ten. This sample comprised PBMCs, obtained from a glioma patient whose treatment included an IDH1 peptide vaccine. The receptors shown here come from a man aged 50 or older with glioma.

The rearrangement joins TRBV29-1 to TRBJ1-4; TRBD1 is a possible D gene (5 bases). The germline CDR1 and CDR2 sequences are SQVTM and ANQGSEA. Trimming took 7 bases from V and 3 from J, leaving 12 bases between them. The CDR3 spans 13 residues. DNA of the CDR3: TGCAGCGGCCCAGGGTCGGCTAATGAAAAACTGTTTTTT. It translates to CSGPGSANEKLFF.

The V gene is TRBV6-1, the J gene TRBJ1-1; no reliable D call. The CDR3 length is 12 residues. V was clipped by 6 bases and J by 6 bases, with 11 bases between them. Per germline, CDR1 MNHNS and CDR2 SASEGT. For the CDR3, the DNA is TGTGCCAGCAGATTGAGAACCGCTGAAGCTTTCTTT. Translation gives CASRLRTAEAFF.

This clone has only one observation. J is TRBJ2-7 and V is TRBV7-8, with D possibly being TRBD2 (6 bases). V was cut by 2 bases and J by 0 bases, with 14 bases left in between. The CDR3 runs to 16 residues. In germline, CDR1 is SGHVS, CDR2 FQNEAQ. This CDR3 is CASSLNEGLNSYEQYF. DNA for the CDR3: TGTGCCAGCAGCTTAAATGAGGGACTGAACTCCTACGAGCAGTACTTC.

This chain uses TRBV10-2 with TRBJ2-5; 15 bases align to TRBD2. Germline values: CDR1 WSHSY, CDR2 SAAADI. The CDR3 consists of 19 residues. The ends lost 5 bases at V and 4 bases at J; junction bases unmatched: 14. CDR3 in amino acids: CASSRTGTSGGNGGETQYF. CDR3 nucleotides: TGCGCCAGCAGTCGGACCGGGACTAGCGGGGGGAATGGTGGAGAGACCCAGTACTTC.

The chain couples TRBV6-1 to TRBJ2-3; D remains ambiguous. Germline CDR1 and CDR2: MNHNS and SASEGT. The CDR3 extends over 13 amino acids. Trimming pared 2 bases from V and 7 bases from J, leaving 10 bases between. Written as DNA, the CDR3 is TGTGCCAGCAGTGAAACCTGGGTATATACGCAGTATTTT. Its translation is CASSETWVYTQYF.

The gene calls are TRBV10-1 and TRBJ1-6; D remains ambiguous. Trimming removed 6 bases at V and 8 bases at J, with 14 bases between. From germline, CDR1 is WNHNN and CDR2 SYGVQD (reference sequence). This CDR3 contains 14 residues. The CDR3 DNA follows: TGCGCCAGCAGCCGGGGAGGGAGAGATTCACCCCTCCACTTT. Translation gives CASSRGGRDSPLHF.

V gene TRBV13 combines with J gene TRBJ2-3, with TRBD2 identical over 12 bases. Germline loops: CDR1 PRHDT, CDR2 FYEKMQ (reference sequence). CDR3 length: 17 amino acids. The J segment lost 1 base and the V segment lost 4 bases, leaving 6 bases of the junction unmatched. CDR3 sequence reads: CASSSILAGGRTDTQYF. The CDR3 DNA follows: TGTGCCAGCAGCTCGATACTAGCGGGAGGACGCACAGATACGCAGTATTTT. Using reference TRBV13 and TRBJ2-3 for the parts outside the CDR3, the full variable domain is AAGVIQSPRHLIKEKRETATLKCYPIPRHDTVYWYQQGPGQDPQFLISFYEKMQSDKGSIPDRFSAQQFSDYHSELNMSSLELGDSALYFCASSSILAGGRTDTQYFGPGTRLTVL.

The CDR3 loop is CASSSTQTYEQYF. Written as DNA, the CDR3 is TGTGCCAGCAGCTCGACACAGACCTACGAGCAGTACTTC. This rearrangement joins TRBV5-5 to TRBJ2-7; unclear D gene. V dropped 3 bases and J dropped 2 bases, with 9 bases sitting between them. Germline assignment: CDR1 SGHKS and CDR2 YYEKEE (reference sequence). The CDR3 runs 13 residues.

The chain carries TRBV9 and TRBJ2-7, with TRBD1 matching 9 bases. The length of the CDR3 is 15 residues. Germline V CDR1 and CDR2: SGDLS, YYNGEE. V shed 0 bases and J 5 bases; nucleotides not matched to a gene: 6. The CDR3 here is CASSVGGQGSDEQYF. The CDR3 bases are TGTGCCAGCAGCGTAGGGGGACAGGGTAGCGACGAGCAGTACTTC.